At least ten counts were recorded for the clone carrying this T cell receptor (beta chain). The antigen remains undetermined. The V end lost 1 base, the J end lost 6 bases, and 7 bases lay between the germline ends. The CDR3 has 13 amino acids. The germline V gene encodes CDR1 SGHNT and CDR2 YENEEA. This entry comes from a study of blood T cells in healthy people across ages. Study-wide points: CMV infection status of these donors was not known.

Through a sample-barcoded 5' primer and a J-beta primer mix, a second PCR was run for 7 to 11 cycles. TCRdb analysed the 5' RACE reads with MiXCR anew, one entry per CDR3 protein. The sample has some 940,000 distinct CDR3 sequences; about 27% are singletons. These data were likewise used in another study, on T cells of mothers and their children.

This sequence originates from a woman aged 35 to 49 in good health. The sequencing input was blood. The chain employs TRBV11-3 and TRBJ2-1; unclear D gene. This CDR3 reads CASSLAAGNEQFF. CDR3 nucleotides: TGTGCCAGCAGCTTAGCGGCAGGCAATGAGCAGTTCTTC.